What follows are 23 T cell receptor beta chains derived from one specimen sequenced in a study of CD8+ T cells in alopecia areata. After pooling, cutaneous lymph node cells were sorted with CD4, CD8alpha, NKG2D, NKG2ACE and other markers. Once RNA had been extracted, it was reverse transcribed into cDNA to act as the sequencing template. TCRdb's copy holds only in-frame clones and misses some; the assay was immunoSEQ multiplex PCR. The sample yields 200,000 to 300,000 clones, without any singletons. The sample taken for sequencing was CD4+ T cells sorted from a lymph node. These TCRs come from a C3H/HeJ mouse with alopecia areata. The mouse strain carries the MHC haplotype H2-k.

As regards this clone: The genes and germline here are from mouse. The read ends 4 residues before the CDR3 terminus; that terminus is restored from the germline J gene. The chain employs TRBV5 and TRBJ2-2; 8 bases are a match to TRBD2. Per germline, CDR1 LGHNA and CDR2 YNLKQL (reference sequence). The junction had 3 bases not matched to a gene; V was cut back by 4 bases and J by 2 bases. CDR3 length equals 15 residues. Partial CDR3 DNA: TGTGCCAGCAGCCCACGACTGGGGAACACCGGG. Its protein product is CASSPRLGNTG. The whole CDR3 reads CASSPRLGNTGQLYF.

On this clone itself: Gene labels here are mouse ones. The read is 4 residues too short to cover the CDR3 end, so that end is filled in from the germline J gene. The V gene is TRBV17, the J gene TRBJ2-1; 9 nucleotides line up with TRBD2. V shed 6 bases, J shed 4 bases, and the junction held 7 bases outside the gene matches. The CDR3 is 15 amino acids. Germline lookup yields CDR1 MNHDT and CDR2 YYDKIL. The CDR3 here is CASRPRDWVYAEQFF. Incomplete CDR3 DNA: TGTGCTAGCAGACCCCGGGACTGGGTGTATGCT.

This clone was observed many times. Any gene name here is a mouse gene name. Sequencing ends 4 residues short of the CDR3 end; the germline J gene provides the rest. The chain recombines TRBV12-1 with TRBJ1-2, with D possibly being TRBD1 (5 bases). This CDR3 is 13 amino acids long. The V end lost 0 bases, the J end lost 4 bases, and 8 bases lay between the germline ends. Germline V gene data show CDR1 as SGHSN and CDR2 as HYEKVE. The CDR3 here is CASSLGHTSDYTF. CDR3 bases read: TGTGCCAGCTCTCTCGGACACACCTCC.

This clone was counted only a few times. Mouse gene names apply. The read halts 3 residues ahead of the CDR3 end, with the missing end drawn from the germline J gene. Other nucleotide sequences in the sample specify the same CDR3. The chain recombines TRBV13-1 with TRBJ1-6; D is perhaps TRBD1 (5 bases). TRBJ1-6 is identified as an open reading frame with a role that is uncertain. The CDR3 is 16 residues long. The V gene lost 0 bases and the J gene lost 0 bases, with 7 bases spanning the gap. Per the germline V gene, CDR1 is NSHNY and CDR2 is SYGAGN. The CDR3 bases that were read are TGTGCCAGCAGTGATGACAGGTCTTCCTATAATTCGCCC. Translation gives CASSDDRSSYNSP. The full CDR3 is CASSDDRSSYNSPLYF.

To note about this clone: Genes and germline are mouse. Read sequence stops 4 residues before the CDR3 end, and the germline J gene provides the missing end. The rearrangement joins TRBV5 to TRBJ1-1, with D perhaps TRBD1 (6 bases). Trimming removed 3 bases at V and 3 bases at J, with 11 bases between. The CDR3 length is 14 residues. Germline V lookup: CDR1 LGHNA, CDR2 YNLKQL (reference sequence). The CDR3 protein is CASSQQGWDTEVFF. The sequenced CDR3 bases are TGTGCCAGCAGCCAGCAGGGGTGGGACACA.

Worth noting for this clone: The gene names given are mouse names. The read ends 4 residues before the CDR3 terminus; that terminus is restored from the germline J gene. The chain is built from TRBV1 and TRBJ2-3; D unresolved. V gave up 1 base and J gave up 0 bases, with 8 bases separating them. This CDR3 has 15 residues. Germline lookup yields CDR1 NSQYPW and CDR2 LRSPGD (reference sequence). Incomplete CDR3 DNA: TGCACCTGCAGTGCAGCCACAGATAGTGCAGAA. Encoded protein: CTCSAATDSAE. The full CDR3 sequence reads CTCSAATDSAETLYF.

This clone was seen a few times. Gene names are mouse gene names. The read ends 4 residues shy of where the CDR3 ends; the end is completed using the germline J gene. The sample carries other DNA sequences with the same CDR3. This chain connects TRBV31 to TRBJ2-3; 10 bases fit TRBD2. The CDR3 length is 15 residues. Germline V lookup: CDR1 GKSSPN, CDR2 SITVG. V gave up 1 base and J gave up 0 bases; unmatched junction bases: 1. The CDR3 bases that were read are TGTGCCTGGAGTCCGGACTGGGGGAGTGCAGAA. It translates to CAWSPDWGSAE. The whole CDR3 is CAWSPDWGSAETLYF.

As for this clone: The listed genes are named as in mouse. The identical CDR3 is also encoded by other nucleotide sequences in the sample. The covered CDR3 bases are TGTGCCAGCAGTGATGAAGGGGTTAACTATGCT. This codes for CASSDEGVNYA. The full CDR3 protein is CASSDEGVNYAEQFF. V usage is TRBV13-1 and J usage is TRBJ2-1; D possibly corresponds to TRBD1 (5 bases). The read is 4 residues too short to cover the CDR3 end, so that end is filled in from the germline J gene. Trimming removed 0 bases from V and 0 bases from J, with 7 bases in between. The CDR3 runs to 15 residues. Germline lookup yields CDR1 NSHNY and CDR2 SYGAGN.

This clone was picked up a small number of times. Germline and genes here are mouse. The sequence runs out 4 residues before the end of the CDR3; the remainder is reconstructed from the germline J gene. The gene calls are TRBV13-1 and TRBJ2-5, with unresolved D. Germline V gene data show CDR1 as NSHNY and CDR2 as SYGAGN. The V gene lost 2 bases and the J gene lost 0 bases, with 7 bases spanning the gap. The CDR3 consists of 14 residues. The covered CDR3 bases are TGTGCCAGCAGTGAAAGAGGGAACCAAGAC. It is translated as CASSERGNQD. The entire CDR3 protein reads CASSERGNQDTQYF.

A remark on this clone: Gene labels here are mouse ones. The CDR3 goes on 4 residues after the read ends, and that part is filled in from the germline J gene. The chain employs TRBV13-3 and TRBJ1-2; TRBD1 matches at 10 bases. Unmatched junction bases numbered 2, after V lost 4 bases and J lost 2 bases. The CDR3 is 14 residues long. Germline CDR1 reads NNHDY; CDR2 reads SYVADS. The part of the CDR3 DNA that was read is TGTGCCAGCAGTTTGACAGGGGGCAACTCC. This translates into CASSLTGGNS. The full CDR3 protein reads CASSLTGGNSDYTF.

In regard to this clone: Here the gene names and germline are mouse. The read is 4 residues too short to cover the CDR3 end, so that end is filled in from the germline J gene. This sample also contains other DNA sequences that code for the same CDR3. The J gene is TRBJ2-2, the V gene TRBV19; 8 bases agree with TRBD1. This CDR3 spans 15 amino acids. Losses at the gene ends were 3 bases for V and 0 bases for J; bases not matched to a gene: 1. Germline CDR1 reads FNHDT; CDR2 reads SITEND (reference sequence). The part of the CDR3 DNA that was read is TGTGCCAGCAGTACACAGGGGGCAAACACCGGG. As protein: CASSTQGANTG. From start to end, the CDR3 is CASSTQGANTGQLYF.

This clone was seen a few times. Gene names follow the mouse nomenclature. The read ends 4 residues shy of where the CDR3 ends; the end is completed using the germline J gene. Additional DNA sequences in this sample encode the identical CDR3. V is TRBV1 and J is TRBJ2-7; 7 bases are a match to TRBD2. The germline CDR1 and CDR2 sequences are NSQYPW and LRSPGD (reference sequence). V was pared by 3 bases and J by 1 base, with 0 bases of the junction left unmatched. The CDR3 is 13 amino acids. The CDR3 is CTCSAGGSYEQYF. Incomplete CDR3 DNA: TGCACCTGCAGTGCTGGGGGGTCCTAT.

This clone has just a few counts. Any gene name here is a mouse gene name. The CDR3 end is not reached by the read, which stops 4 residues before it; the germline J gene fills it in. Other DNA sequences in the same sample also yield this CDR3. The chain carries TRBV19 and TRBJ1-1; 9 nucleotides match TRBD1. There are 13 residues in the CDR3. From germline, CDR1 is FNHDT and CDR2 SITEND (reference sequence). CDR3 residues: CASSTQGAREVFF. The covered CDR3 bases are TGTGCCAGCAGTACACAGGGGGCGCGA.

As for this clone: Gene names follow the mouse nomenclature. The DNA read from the CDR3 is TGTGCCTGGAACCTCGACTGGGGGGAGGATGCT. Translated: CAWNLDWGEDA. In full, the CDR3 is CAWNLDWGEDAEQFF. V and J are TRBV31 and TRBJ2-1; TRBD2 matches at 10 bases. The CDR3 end is not reached by the read, which stops 4 residues before it; the germline J gene fills it in. CDR3 length: 15 residues. Germline values: CDR1 GKSSPN, CDR2 SITVG. Germline trimming cut 4 bases from V and 5 bases from J; bases unmatched to any gene: 8.

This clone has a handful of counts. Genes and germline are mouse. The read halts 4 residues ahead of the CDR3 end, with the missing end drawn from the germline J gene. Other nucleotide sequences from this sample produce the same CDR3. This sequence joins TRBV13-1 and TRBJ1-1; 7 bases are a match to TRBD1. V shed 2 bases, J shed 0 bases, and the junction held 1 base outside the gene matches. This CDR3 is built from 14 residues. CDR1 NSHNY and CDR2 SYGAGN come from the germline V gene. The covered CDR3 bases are TGTGCCAGCAGTGAGGGACAGCCAAACACA. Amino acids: CASSEGQPNT. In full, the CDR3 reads CASSEGQPNTEVFF.

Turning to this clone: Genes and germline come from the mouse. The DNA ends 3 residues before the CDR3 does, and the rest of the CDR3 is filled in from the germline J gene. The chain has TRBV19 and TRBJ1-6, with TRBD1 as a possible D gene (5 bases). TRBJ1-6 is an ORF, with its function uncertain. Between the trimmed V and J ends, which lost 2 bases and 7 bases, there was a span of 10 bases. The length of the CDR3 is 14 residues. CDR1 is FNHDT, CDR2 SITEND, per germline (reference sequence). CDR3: CASSITKGNSPLYF. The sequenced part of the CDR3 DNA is TGTGCCAGCAGTATTACAAAGGGGAATTCGCCC.

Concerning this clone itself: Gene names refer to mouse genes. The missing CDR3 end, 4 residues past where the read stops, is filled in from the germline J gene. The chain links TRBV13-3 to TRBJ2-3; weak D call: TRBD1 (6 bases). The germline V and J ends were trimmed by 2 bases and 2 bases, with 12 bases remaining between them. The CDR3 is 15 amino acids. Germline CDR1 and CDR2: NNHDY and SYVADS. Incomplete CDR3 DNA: TGTGCCAGCAGTGACCCGGGACAAAATGCAGAA. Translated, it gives CASSDPGQNAE. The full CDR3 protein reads CASSDPGQNAETLYF.

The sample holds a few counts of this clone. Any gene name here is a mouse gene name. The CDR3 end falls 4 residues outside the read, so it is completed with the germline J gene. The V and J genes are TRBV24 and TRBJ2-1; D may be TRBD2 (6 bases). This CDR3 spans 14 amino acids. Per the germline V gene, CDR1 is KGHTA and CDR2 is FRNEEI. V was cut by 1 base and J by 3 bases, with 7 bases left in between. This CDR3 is CASSLFGGYAEQFF. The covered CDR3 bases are TGTGCCAGCAGTCTGTTTGGGGGCTATGCT.

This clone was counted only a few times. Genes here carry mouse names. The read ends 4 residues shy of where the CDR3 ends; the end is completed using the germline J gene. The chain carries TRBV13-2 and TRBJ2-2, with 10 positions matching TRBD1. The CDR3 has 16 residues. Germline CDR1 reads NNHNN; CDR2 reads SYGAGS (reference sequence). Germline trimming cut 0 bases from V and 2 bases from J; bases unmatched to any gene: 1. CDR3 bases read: TGTGCCAGCGGTGATGTGGGACAGGGGAACACCGGG. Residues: CASGDVGQGNTG. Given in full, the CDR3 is CASGDVGQGNTGQLYF.

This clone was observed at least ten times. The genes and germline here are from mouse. Here the CDR3 reads CTCSASTGGDYAEQFF. The sequenced CDR3 bases are TGCACCTGCAGTGCATCGACTGGGGGGGACTATGCT. The V and J genes are TRBV1 and TRBJ2-1; TRBD2 agrees at 11 bases. The CDR3 end falls 4 residues outside the read, so it is completed with the germline J gene. V lost 2 bases, J lost 2 bases, and 2 bases stayed unmatched. The CDR3 consists of 16 residues. Germline V CDR1 and CDR2: NSQYPW, LRSPGD (reference sequence).

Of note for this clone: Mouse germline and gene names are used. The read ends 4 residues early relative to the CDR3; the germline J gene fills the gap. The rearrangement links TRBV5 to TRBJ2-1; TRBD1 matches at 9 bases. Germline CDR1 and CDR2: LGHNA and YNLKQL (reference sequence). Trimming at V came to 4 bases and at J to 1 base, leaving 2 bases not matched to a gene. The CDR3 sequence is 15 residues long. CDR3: CASSRGTGNYAEQFF. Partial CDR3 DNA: TGTGCCAGCAGCCGAGGGACAGGGAACTATGCT.

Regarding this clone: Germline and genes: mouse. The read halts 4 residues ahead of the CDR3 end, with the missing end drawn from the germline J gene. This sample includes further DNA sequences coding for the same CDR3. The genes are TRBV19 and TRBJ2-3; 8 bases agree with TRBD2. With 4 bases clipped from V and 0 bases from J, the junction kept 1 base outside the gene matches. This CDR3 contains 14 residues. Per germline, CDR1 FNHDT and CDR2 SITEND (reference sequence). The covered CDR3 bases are TGTGCCAGCAGTTGGGGGGGGAGTGCAGAA. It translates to CASSWGGSAE. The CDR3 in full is CASSWGGSAETLYF. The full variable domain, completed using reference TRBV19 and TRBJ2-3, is GGIITQTPKFLIGQEGQKLTLKCQQNFNHDTMYWYRQDSGKGLRLIYYSITENDLQKGDLSEGYDASREKKSSFSLTVTSAQKNEMAVFLCASSWGGSAETLYFGSGTRLTVL.

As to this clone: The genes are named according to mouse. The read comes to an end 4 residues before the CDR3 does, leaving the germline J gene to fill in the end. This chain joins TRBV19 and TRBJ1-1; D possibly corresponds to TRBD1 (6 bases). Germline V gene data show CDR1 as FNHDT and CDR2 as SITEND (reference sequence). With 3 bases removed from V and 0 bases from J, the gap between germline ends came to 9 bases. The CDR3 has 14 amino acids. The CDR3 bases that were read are TGTGCCAGCAGTAAGGGACAAGCAAACACA. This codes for CASSKGQANT. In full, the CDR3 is CASSKGQANTEVFF. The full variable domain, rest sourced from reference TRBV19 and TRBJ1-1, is GGIITQTPKFLIGQEGQKLTLKCQQNFNHDTMYWYRQDSGKGLRLIYYSITENDLQKGDLSEGYDASREKKSSFSLTVTSAQKNEMAVFLCASSKGQANTEVFFGKGTRLTVV.